Presented here are 25 T cell receptor beta chains from one specimen sequenced in a study of T-cell reconstitution after alpha-beta-depleted transplantation in children. Library preparation (for TCRbeta) was performed with unique molecular identifiers. TCRdb fed the PCR reads into MiXCR, producing one record per CDR3 protein. In the table there are around 490,000 distinct CDR3 sequences, roughly 11% of which are singletons. The sequencing used PBMCs, mostly from graft donor cells, collected 180 days after TCRalphabeta/CD19-depleted stem cell transplant. The receptors come from a female patient aged 2-10 years who had a stem cell transplant for aplastic anemia, so the T cells may come from the graft donor.

This clonotype has at least ten counts. The rearrangement joins TRBV12-3 or TRBV12-4 to TRBJ2-7; maybe TRBD2 (6 bases). The CDR3 length is 12 residues. V was trimmed by 7 bases and J by 2 bases, leaving 9 bases between them. CDR3 sequence: CASKGLTYEQYF. The CDR3 DNA sequence: TGTGCCAGCAAAGGACTAACCTACGAGCAGTACTTC.

The chain joins TRBV4-2 to TRBJ2-1; D ambiguous. This CDR3 spans 14 amino acids. V was pared by 0 bases and J by 5 bases, with 8 bases between. Germline V gives CDR1 LGHNA, CDR2 YNFKEQ. CDR3 coding DNA: TGTGCCAGCAGCCAAGATGACATAAACAATGAGCAGTTCTTC. This sequence encodes CASSQDDINNEQFF.

The J gene is TRBJ2-7, the V gene TRBV4-1; tentative D call: TRBD1 (6 bases). V dropped 1 base and J dropped 2 bases, with 18 bases sitting between them. CDR1 is MGHRA and CDR2 is YSYEKL in the germline V gene. The CDR3 is 17 residues long. In DNA form, the CDR3 reads TGCGCCAGCAGCCAAGCTGTCCAGGGGCAGTCACCCTACGAGCAGTACGTC. Its protein product is CASSQAVQGQSPYEQYV.

The sample holds many counts of this clonotype. The chain has TRBV29-1 and TRBJ2-7; 8 nucleotides line up with TRBD1. The V and J ends lost 2 bases and 2 bases, in that order; junction bases with no gene match: 5. Germline CDR1 and CDR2: SQVTM and ANQGSEA. This CDR3 comprises 14 residues. CDR3: CSVEPRQGTYEQYF. Written as DNA, the CDR3 is TGCAGCGTTGAACCCCGACAGGGGACCTACGAGCAGTACTTC.

The chain couples TRBV5-1 to TRBJ2-7, with TRBD1 matching 8 bases. Germline V gene data show CDR1 as SGHRS and CDR2 as YFSETQ. The CDR3 loop spans 16 amino acids. V trimming: 0 bases; J trimming: 2 bases; junction bases outside the gene matches: 7. The CDR3 DNA reads TGCGCCAGCAGCTTGGGGACAGGGATCGGTCCCTACGAGCAGTACGTC. It translates to CASSLGTGIGPYEQYV.

This clonotype was counted many times. The chain recombines TRBV5-1 with TRBJ1-1, with D hard to call. Germline V CDR1 and CDR2: SGHRS, YFSETQ. This CDR3 region has 13 residues. V shed 4 bases and J shed 1 base, with 8 bases lying between them. CDR3 sequence reads: CASSRNKNTEAFF. DNA of the CDR3: TGCGCCAGCAGCCGAAACAAGAACACTGAAGCTTTCTTT.

The chain joins TRBV15 to TRBJ2-7, with 7 bases aligning to TRBD1. CDR1 LNHNV and CDR2 YYDKDF come from the germline V gene (reference sequence). After removal of 3 bases from V and 3 bases from J, the junction contained 5 bases not matched to a gene. The CDR3 extends over 14 amino acids. DNA of the CDR3: TGTGCCACCAGCAGCTGGCAGGGGGTCTACGAGCAGTACTTC. This encodes CATSSWQGVYEQYF.

The chain couples TRBV10-3 to TRBJ2-7, with D possibly matching TRBD1 (6 bases). This CDR3 contains 15 residues. Germline V lookup: CDR1 ENHRY, CDR2 SYGVKD. V lost 0 bases, J lost 2 bases, and 11 bases lay in between. The CDR3 region has the DNA TGTGCCATCAGTGAGTCACGGCAGGGGACCTACGAGCAGTACTTC. This gives the protein CAISESRQGTYEQYF.

The chain employs TRBV9 and TRBJ2-2, with a possible D match to TRBD2 (5 bases). CDR1 and CDR2 (germline): SGDLS, YYNGEE. CDR3 size: 17 residues. The V and J ends lost 4 bases and 0 bases respectively, with 16 bases between them. The CDR3 here is CASSPDGMVANTGELFF. CDR3 in DNA: TGTGCCAGCAGCCCAGACGGGATGGTCGCGAACACCGGGGAGCTGTTTTTT. The variable domain in full, with the rest retrieved from reference TRBV9 and TRBJ2-2, is DSGVTQTPKHLITATGQRVTLRCSPRSGDLSVYWYQQSLDQGLQFLIQYYNGEERAKGNILERFSAQQFPDLHSELNLSSLELGDSALYFCASSPDGMVANTGELFFGEGSRLTVL.

This CDR3 reads CASSLQGAEQYV. The CDR3 nucleotides read TGTGCCAGCAGTTTACAGGGGGCCGAGCAGTACGTC. The chain joins TRBV12-3 or TRBV12-4 to TRBJ2-7; 8 bases map to TRBD1. Germline trimming cut 2 bases from V and 6 bases from J; bases unmatched to any gene: 0. The CDR3 runs to 12 residues.

The chain employs TRBV3-1 and TRBJ2-3; 10 bases align to TRBD2. V lost 2 bases to trimming and J lost 2 bases; unmatched junction nucleotides: 4. CDR3 length equals 16 residues. Germline V lookup: CDR1 LGHDT, CDR2 YNNKEL (reference sequence). The CDR3, as DNA: TGTGCCAGCAGCCAATCTAGCGGGAGAGTCACAGATACGCAGTATTTT. This gives the protein CASSQSSGRVTDTQYF.

Ten or more counts support this clonotype. The V gene is TRBV10-3, the J gene TRBJ2-5; the match to TRBD1 covers 7 bases. Germline V lookup: CDR1 ENHRY, CDR2 SYGVKD. The CDR3 covers 13 residues. J lost 1 base, V lost 5 bases, and 1 base had no gene match. CDR3: CAISWDSQETQYF. The CDR3 DNA is TGTGCCATCAGTTGGGACAGCCAAGAGACCCAGTACTTC.

CDR3 sequence reads: CASSEYASGGYNEQFF. DNA of the CDR3: TGTGCCAGCAGTGAATATGCTAGCGGAGGGTACAATGAGCAGTTCTTC. V is TRBV2 and J is TRBJ2-1, with 7 bases that match TRBD2. Per the germline V gene, CDR1 is SNHLY and CDR2 is FYNNEI. Losses at the gene ends were 2 bases for V and 4 bases for J; bases not matched to a gene: 8. The CDR3 runs to 16 residues.

This clonotype came up many times. The rearrangement links TRBV5-1 to TRBJ2-1; 14 bases are a match to TRBD2. This CDR3 spans 17 amino acids. Germline values: CDR1 SGHRS, CDR2 YFSETQ. J lost 6 bases, V lost 3 bases, and 8 bases had no gene match. This CDR3 is CASSSGLAGVVFNEQFF. The CDR3 DNA reads TGCGCCAGCAGCTCGGGACTAGCGGGAGTTGTTTTCAATGAGCAGTTCTTC.

The table lists this clonotype with many counts. The chain is built from TRBV5-8 and TRBJ2-3, with D perhaps TRBD1 (6 bases). V dropped 4 bases and J dropped 3 bases, with 6 bases sitting between them. Germline CDR1 is SGHTS and CDR2 is YDEGEE. The CDR3 spans 12 residues. The CDR3 sequence is CASSTGTDTQYF. In DNA, the CDR3 is TGTGCCAGCAGCACAGGGACAGATACGCAGTATTTT.

This chain connects TRBV7-2 to TRBJ2-5; 7 nucleotides match TRBD2. This CDR3 comprises 16 residues. J was trimmed by 5 bases and V by 2 bases; bases with no gene match: 11. The germline V gene has CDR1 SGHTA and CDR2 FQGNSA. The CDR3 coding sequence is TGTGCCAGCAGCTTAACCAGCGGGATAGCGAGGGAGACCCAGTACTTC. Amino acid sequence: CASSLTSGIARETQYF.

V and J are TRBV4-3 and TRBJ1-2; the D gene is possibly TRBD1 (5 bases). The CDR3 runs to 15 residues. Germline V lookup: CDR1 LGHNA, CDR2 YSLEER. Trimming removed 0 bases at V and 4 bases at J, with 12 bases between. CDR3 sequence: CASSQDRQGAYGYTF. DNA for the CDR3: TGCGCCAGCAGCCAAGATCGGCAGGGAGCCTATGGCTACACCTTC.

This chain joins TRBV4-3 and TRBJ2-1; 7 bases align to TRBD2. CDR3 length equals 16 residues. Per germline, CDR1 LGHNA and CDR2 YSLEER. V dropped 0 bases and J dropped 3; count of bases not matched to a gene: 5. CDR3 protein: CASSQDGASGYNEQFF. CDR3 DNA sequence: TGCGCCAGCAGCCAAGATGGGGCTAGCGGCTACAATGAGCAGTTCTTC.

CDR3 sequence reads: CASSSLTYNEQFF. The CDR3 bases are TGTGCCAGCAGCAGCCTAACGTACAATGAGCAGTTCTTC. J is TRBJ2-1 and V is TRBV5-6; D is unclear. Germline V lookup: CDR1 SGHDT, CDR2 YYEEEE. The CDR3 sequence is 13 residues long. V shed 4 bases and J shed 4 bases, with 9 bases lying between them. The whole variable domain, filled in from reference TRBV5-6 and TRBJ2-1, reads DAGVTQSPTHLIKTRGQQVTLRCSPKSGHDTVSWYQQALGQGPQFIFQYYEEEERQRGNFPDRFSGHQFPNYSSELNVNALLLGDSALYLCASSSLTYNEQFFGPGTRLTVL.

V usage is TRBV27 and J usage is TRBJ2-1, with 7 bases that match TRBD1. V was clipped by 2 bases and J by 7 bases; unmatched bases: 8. CDR1 is MNHEY, CDR2 SMNVEV, per germline (reference sequence). The length of the CDR3 is 15 residues. The DNA for the CDR3 is TGTGCCAGCAGTTTAGCAGGGGGATTGAGTAATGAGCAGTTCTTC. Translating gives CASSLAGGLSNEQFF.

The V gene is TRBV5-1, the J gene TRBJ2-1; 7 bases are shared with TRBD1. This CDR3 contains 14 residues. Germline V gene data show CDR1 as SGHRS and CDR2 as YFSETQ. Losses at the gene ends were 1 base for V and 8 bases for J; bases not matched to a gene: 6. CDR3 in DNA: TGCGCCAGCAGCTTGTCCGGGACAGAGGATGAGCAGTTCTTC. It yields the protein CASSLSGTEDEQFF.

V gene TRBV7-9 combines with J gene TRBJ2-7; D gene uncertain. Germline CDR1 SEHNR, CDR2 FQNEAQ (reference sequence). The CDR3 totals 14 residues. With 5 bases removed from V and 0 bases from J, the gap between germline ends came to 11 bases. CDR3 sequence reads: CASSAQLDSYEQYV. The CDR3 nucleotides read TGTGCCAGCAGCGCCCAGCTCGACTCCTACGAGCAGTACGTC.

This clonotype was picked up a small number of times. The rearrangement uses TRBV27 and TRBJ2-7, with D perhaps matching TRBD1 (6 bases). Germline loops: CDR1 MNHEY, CDR2 SMNVEV (reference sequence). Trimming cost V 6 bases and J 2 bases, with 11 bases left between them. This CDR3 has 13 residues. CDR3 region: CASSMGHAYEQYF. The CDR3 DNA is TGTGCCAGCAGCATGGGACATGCCTACGAGCAGTACTTC.

The chain joins TRBV11-1 to TRBJ2-3; TRBD2 aligns across 10 bases. The CDR3 is 17 amino acids. The junction had 10 bases not matched to a gene; V was cut back by 5 bases and J by 2 bases. Per the germline V gene, CDR1 is SGHAT and CDR2 is FQDESV (reference sequence). Here the CDR3 DNA reads TGTGCCAGCAGCGATAGAACTAGCGGGACAGACACAGATACGCAGTATTTT. It specifies CASSDRTSGTDTDTQYF.

The chain employs TRBV11-2 and TRBJ2-3; 11 positions match TRBD2. The CDR3 has 20 amino acids. The V and J ends lost 2 bases and 1 base, in that order; junction bases with no gene match: 14. Germline V CDR1 and CDR2: SGHAT, FQNNGV. DNA for the CDR3: TGTGCCAGCAGCTTAATCCCCATACTAGCGGGAGTTCGCCGCACAGATACGCAGTATTTT. It is translated as CASSLIPILAGVRRTDTQYF.